The rows below give T cell receptor beta chains drawn from one sample of a study of T cell responses to AZD1222 COVID-19 vaccine. The assay was immunoSEQ multiplex PCR, and TCRdb's table has in-frame clones only and misses some. The sample records 130,000 or so clones, approximately 85% being singletons. The sample here was peripheral blood, taken on day 0 of AZD1222 vaccination. These receptors were obtained from an adult in good health. CDR3s include the opening cysteine and the closing phenylalanine or tryptophan. D genes are given only for firm matches. The size field is filled for only some rows; it gives once, few, many or a size class.

>TRBJ2-1|TRBV6-2/TRBV6-3|NA|NA
TGTGCCAGCAGTTACTCTGGTAGTACTGAGCAGTTCTTC
CASSYSGSTEQFF
>TRBJ1-5|TRBV19|TRBD1|NA
TGTGCCAGTAGTAAGGTGGGACAGGGGGCTTTCAATCAGCCCCAGCATTTT
CASSKVGQGAFNQPQHF
>TRBJ1-1|TRBV19|NA|NA
TGTGCCAGTAGTATTGGGCAGAACACTGAAGCTTTCTTT
CASSIGQNTEAFF
>TRBJ1-2|TRBV28|NA|NA
TGTGCCAGCAGCCGGGCGTTCGAGGCACAGGGCTCCTATGGCTACACCTTC
CASSRAFEAQGSYGYTF
>TRBJ1-5|TRBV28|NA|once
TGTGCCACCACAAGCGATCAGCCCCAGCATTTT
CATTSDQPQHF
>TRBJ2-7|TRBV30|NA|NA
TGTGCCTGGAGTCCAGACCGGCGCTACGAGCAGTACTTC
CAWSPDRRYEQYF
>TRBJ1-6|TRBV2|NA|NA
TGTGCCAGCTTCCGGGACCGCGGTTGGGGGGCCCTCCACTTT
CASFRDRGWGALHF
>TRBJ2-1|TRBV6-4|NA|NA
TGTGCCAGCAGTGACGACAAAATGAGGCAGTTCTTC
CASSDDKMRQFF
>TRBJ2-5|TRBV10-3|TRBD2|NA
TGTGCCTCGGGGGGGACCCCAGAGACCCAGTACTTC
CASGGTPETQYF
>TRBJ2-7|TRBV15|TRBD1|NA
TGTGCCACCAGCAAAGACAGGGGGCATGAGCAGTACTTC
CATSKDRGHEQYF
>TRBJ2-3|TRBV3-1/TRBV3-2|NA|NA
TGTGCCAGCAGCCAAAACTACGTCGGCACAGATACGCAGTATTTT
CASSQNYVGTDTQYF